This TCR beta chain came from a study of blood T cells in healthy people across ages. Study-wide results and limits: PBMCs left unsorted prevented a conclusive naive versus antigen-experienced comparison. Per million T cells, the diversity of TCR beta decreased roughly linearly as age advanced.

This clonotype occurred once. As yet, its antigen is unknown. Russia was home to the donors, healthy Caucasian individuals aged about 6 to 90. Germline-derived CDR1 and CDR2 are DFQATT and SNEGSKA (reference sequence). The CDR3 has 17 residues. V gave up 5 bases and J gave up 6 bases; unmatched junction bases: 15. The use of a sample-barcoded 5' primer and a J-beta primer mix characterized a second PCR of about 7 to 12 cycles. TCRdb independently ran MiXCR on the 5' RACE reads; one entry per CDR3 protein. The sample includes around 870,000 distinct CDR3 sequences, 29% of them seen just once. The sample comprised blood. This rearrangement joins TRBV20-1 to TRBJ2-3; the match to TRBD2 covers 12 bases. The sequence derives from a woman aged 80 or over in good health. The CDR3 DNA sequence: TGCAGTGCTCATCCTCGGCCTAGCGGGGGGGAAGGGGATACGCAGTATTTT. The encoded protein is CSAHPRPSGGEGDTQYF.